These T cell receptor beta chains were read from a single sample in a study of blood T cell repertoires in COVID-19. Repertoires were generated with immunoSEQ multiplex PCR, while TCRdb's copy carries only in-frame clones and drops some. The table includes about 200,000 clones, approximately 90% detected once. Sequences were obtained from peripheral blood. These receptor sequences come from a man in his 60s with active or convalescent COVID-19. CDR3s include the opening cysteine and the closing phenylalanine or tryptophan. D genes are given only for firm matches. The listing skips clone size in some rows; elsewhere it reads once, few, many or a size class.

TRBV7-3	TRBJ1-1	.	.	TGTGCCAGCAGCTTCACGGGGGGGAGTGAAGCTTTCTTT	CASSFTGGSEAFF
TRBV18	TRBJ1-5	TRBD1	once	TGTGCCAGCTCACCACTTAGGACAGGAACCCATCAGCCCCAGCATTTT	CASSPLRTGTHQPQHF
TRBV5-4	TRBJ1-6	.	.	TGTGCCAGCAGTCTGGCAGGATCAAATTCACCCCTCCACTTT	CASSLAGSNSPLHF
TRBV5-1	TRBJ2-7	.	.	TGCGCCAGCAGCTTTGGGCAGCGGTGGTCCGAGCAGTACTTC	CASSFGQRWSEQYF
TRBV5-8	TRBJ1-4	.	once	TGTGCCAGCAGCTTGTGGGCAGGAGGCAATGAAAAACTGTTTTTT	CASSLWAGGNEKLFF
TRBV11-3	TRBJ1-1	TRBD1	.	TGTGCCAGCAGCCCAGGGGGCGAGGACACTGAAGCTTTCTTT	CASSPGGEDTEAFF
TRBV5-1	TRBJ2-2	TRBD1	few	TGCGCCAGCAGCATGGGACAGGGAAACACCGGGGAGCTGTTTTTT	CASSMGQGNTGELFF
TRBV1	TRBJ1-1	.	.	TGCACCAGCGTCCCGGGGTTGTTCTTT	CTSVPGLFF
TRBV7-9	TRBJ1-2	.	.	TGTGCCAGCAGCCCCTGGGCGTCCTTCACAGGGTTGCTCGGCTACACCTTC	CASSPWASFTGLLGYTF
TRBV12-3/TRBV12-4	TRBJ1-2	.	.	TGTGCCAGCAGTTTTGGGGGGACTGGCTACACCTTC	CASSFGGTGYTF
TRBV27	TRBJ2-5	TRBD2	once	TGTGCCAGCAGTGGCGGGAGGCGCGAGACCCAGTACTTC	CASSGGRRETQYF
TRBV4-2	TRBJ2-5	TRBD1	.	TGTGCCAGCAGCCCTCTGACAGGGCAGGCCCAGTACTTC	CASSPLTGQAQYF
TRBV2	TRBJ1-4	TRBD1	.	TGTGCCAGCAGCCCACAGGGGGCTAATGAAAAACTGTTTTTT	CASSPQGANEKLFF
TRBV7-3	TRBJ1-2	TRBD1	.	TGTGCCAGCAGCTCCCGGGACAGGGGTGACTATGGCTACACCTTC	CASSSRDRGDYGYTF
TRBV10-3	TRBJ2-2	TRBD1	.	TGTGCCATCAGTGCGGCGACAGGGGGCTTCACCGGGGAGCTGTTTTTT	CAISAATGGFTGELFF
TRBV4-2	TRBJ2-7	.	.	TGTGCCAGCAGCCAAGATAGGGGCTCCTCCTACGAGCAGTACTTC	CASSQDRGSSYEQYF
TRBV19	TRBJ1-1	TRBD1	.	TGTGCCAGTAGTGACAGGGGGGGGTACACTGAAGCTTTCTTT	CASSDRGGYTEAFF
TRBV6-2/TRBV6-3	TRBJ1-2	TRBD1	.	TGTGCCAGCAGTGCCTCCGGGACAGGCGGTGGCTACACCTTC	CASSASGTGGGYTF